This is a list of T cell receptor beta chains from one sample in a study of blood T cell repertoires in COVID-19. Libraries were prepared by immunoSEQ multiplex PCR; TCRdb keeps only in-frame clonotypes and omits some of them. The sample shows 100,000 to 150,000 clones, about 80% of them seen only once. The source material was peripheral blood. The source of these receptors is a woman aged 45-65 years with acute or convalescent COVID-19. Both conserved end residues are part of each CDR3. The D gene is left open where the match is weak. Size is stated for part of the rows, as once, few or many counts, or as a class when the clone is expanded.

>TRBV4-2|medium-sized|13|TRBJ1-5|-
CATSGGSNQPQHF
TGTGCCACCTCCGGGGGGAGCAATCAGCCCCAGCATTTT
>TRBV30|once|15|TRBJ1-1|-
CAWSVPGTMNTEAFF
TGTGCCTGGAGTGTACCGGGAACCATGAACACTGAAGCTTTCTTT
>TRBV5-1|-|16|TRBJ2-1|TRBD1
CASSFTGTGVENEQFF
TGCGCCAGCAGCTTCACCGGGACAGGGGTGGAGAATGAGCAGTTCTTC
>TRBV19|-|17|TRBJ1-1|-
CASSKSGAGAMNTEAFF
TGTGCCAGTAGTAAATCTGGGGCGGGGGCCATGAACACTGAAGCTTTCTTT
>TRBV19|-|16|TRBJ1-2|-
CASSLTPRGGLYGYTF
TGTGCCAGTAGCTTAACCCCCAGGGGAGGGCTCTATGGCTACACCTTC
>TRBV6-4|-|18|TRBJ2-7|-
CASSDVSTRQHGVYEQYF
TGTGCCAGCAGTGATGTTTCGACCCGGCAACACGGGGTGTACGAGCAGTACTTC
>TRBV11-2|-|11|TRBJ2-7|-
CASSLAHEQYF
TGTGCCAGCAGCTTAGCTCACGAGCAGTACTTC
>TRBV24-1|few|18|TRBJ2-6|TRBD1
CATSAHGQGLAGANVLTF
TGTGCCACCAGTGCTCATGGACAGGGACTCGCTGGGGCCAACGTCCTGACTTTC
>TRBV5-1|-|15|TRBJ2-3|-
CASSFRDSGTDTQYF
TGCGCCAGCAGCTTCCGGGACTCGGGCACAGATACGCAGTATTTT
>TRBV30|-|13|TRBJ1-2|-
CAWRGREVRGYTF
TGTGCCTGGAGGGGCAGGGAGGTTAGGGGCTACACCTTC
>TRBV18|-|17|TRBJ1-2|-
CASSPPGSSISGIGYTF
TGTGCCAGCTCACCACCGGGCAGCTCTATATCCGGGATTGGCTACACCTTC
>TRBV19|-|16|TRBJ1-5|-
CASSIRTGHSNQPQHF
TGTGCCAGTAGTATAAGAACAGGGCATAGCAATCAGCCCCAGCATTTT
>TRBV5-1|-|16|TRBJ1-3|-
CASSSRLGGVGNTIYF
TGCGCCAGCAGCTCACGGCTTGGGGGGGTTGGAAACACCATATATTTT
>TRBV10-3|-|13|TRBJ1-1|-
CAISESYGGEAFF
TGTGCCATCAGTGAGTCGTACGGGGGTGAAGCTTTCTTT
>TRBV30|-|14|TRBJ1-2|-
CAWSGRLANYGYTF
TGTGCCTGGAGTGGCAGGCTGGCTAACTATGGCTACACCTTC
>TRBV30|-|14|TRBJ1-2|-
CAWSLPQGGYGYTF
TGTGCCTGGAGTCTCCCGCAAGGGGGATATGGCTACACCTTC
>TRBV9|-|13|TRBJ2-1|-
CASSVGQVDEQFF
TGTGCCAGCAGCGTAGGTCAGGTCGATGAGCAGTTCTTC
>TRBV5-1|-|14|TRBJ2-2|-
CASMAGALTGELFF
TGCGCCAGCATGGCGGGGGCGTTGACCGGGGAGCTGTTTTTT
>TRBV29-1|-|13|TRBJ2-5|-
CSASASRRETQYF
TGCAGCGCCTCAGCGTCTCGGCGGGAGACCCAGTACTTC
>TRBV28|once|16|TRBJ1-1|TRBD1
CASSITGARLNTEAFF
TGTGCCAGCAGCATCACAGGGGCCCGTCTGAACACTGAAGCTTTCTTT
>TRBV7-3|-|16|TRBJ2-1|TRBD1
CASSRGRGQGQDEQFF
TGTGCCAGCAGCCGCGGAAGGGGACAGGGCCAGGATGAGCAGTTCTTC
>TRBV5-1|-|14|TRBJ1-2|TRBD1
CASSGMTGGFGYTF
TGCGCCAGCAGCGGGATGACAGGGGGCTTCGGCTACACCTTC
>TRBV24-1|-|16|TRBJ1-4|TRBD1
CATSDAAGTGNEKLFF
TGTGCCACCAGTGATGCTGCCGGGACAGGGAATGAAAAACTGTTTTTT
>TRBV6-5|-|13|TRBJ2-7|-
CASTDRGGYEQYF
TGTGCCAGCACGGACAGAGGTGGGTACGAGCAGTACTTC
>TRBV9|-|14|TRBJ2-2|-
CASSVEEQTGELFF
TGTGCCAGCAGCGTAGAGGAGCAGACCGGGGAGCTGTTTTTT
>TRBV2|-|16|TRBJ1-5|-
CASSANRFSSNQPQHF
TGTGCCAGCAGTGCAAACAGGTTTAGTTCCAATCAGCCCCAGCATTTT
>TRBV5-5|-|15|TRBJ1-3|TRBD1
CASSLAPDREDTIYF
TGTGCCAGCAGCTTGGCCCCGGACAGGGAAGACACCATATATTTT
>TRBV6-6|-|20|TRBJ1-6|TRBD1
CASSPLPGQGSASYNSPLHF
TGTGCCAGCAGCCCCTTACCGGGACAGGGTTCTGCGTCCTATAATTCACCCCTCCACTTT
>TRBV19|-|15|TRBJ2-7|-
CASSIGGRGTYEQYF
TGTGCCAGTAGTATAGGAGGCAGGGGAACCTACGAGCAGTACTTC
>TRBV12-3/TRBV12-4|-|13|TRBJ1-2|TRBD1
CASSTDRGYGYTF
TGTGCCAGCAGCACGGACAGGGGCTATGGCTACACCTTC
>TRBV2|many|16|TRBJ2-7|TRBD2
CASSEVRLAGGREQYF
TGTGCCAGCAGTGAAGTGCGACTAGCGGGGGGGCGAGAGCAGTACTTC
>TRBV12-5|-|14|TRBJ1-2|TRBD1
CASGLWTGFGGYTF
TGTGCTAGTGGCCTCTGGACAGGGTTTGGGGGCTACACCTTC
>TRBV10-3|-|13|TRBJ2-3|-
CAICAGREDTQYF
TGTGCCATCTGTGCGGGGCGGGAAGATACGCAGTATTTT
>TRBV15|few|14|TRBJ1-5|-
CATSRDYSNQPQHF
TGTGCCACCAGCAGGGACTATAGCAATCAGCCCCAGCATTTT
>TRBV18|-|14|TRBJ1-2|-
CASSPKGGNYGYTF
TGTGCCAGCTCACCCAAGGGGGGGAACTATGGCTACACCTTC
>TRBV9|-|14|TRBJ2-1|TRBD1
CASSAGTGGFEQFF
TGTGCCAGCAGCGCCGGGACAGGGGGGTTTGAGCAGTTCTTC
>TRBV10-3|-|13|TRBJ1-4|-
CAISQDRDEKLFF
TGTGCCATCAGTCAGGACAGAGATGAAAAACTGTTTTTT
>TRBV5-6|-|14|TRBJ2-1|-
CASSLGGGESEQFF
TGTGCCAGCAGCTTGGGAGGAGGGGAGAGTGAGCAGTTCTTC
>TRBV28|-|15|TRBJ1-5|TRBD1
CASSFRGLSNQPQHF
TGTGCCAGCAGTTTTAGGGGGCTTTCCAATCAGCCCCAGCATTTT
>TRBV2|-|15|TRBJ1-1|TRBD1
CASLTGGLGNTEAFF
TGTGCCAGTCTCACAGGGGGATTAGGGAACACTGAAGCTTTCTTT
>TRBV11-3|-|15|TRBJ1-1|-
CASSLGQDMNTEAFF
TGTGCCAGCAGCTTAGGACAGGATATGAACACTGAAGCTTTCTTT
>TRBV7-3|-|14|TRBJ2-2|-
CASSPGVGTGELFF
TGTGCCAGCAGCCCAGGGGTTGGCACCGGGGAGCTGTTTTTT
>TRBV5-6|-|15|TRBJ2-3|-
CASSLRTVGTDTQYF
TGTGCCAGCAGCCTCCGGACAGTTGGCACAGATACGCAGTATTTT
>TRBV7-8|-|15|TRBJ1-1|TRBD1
CASSQGQGGSTEAFF
TGTGCCAGCAGCCAAGGCCAGGGGGGAAGCACTGAAGCTTTCTTT
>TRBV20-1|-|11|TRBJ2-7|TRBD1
CSASTGEEQYF
TGCAGTGCGTCCACAGGGGAGGAGCAGTACTTC
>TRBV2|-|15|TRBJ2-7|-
CASTRSPYKAYEQYF
TGTGCCAGCACCCGATCCCCTTACAAAGCCTACGAGCAGTACTTC
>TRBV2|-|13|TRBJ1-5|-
CASRTDQNQPQHF
TGTGCCAGCAGGACAGACCAAAATCAGCCCCAGCATTTT
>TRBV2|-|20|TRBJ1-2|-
CASSEVILKDFQGSPLGYTF
TGTGCCAGCAGTGAAGTAATCCTCAAAGATTTTCAGGGGTCCCCACTAGGCTACACCTTC
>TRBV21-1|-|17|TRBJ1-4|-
CASSKAMLRLTNEKLFF
TGTGCCAGCAGCAAGGCTATGCTCAGACTAACTAATGAAAAACTGTTTTTT
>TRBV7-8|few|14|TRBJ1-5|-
CASSDRTVNQPQHF
TGTGCCAGCAGCGACCGGACAGTGAATCAGCCCCAGCATTTT
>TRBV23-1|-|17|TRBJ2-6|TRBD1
CASTHPGGRAGSNVLTF
TGCGCCAGCACCCATCCAGGGGGAAGGGCTGGGTCCAACGTCCTGACTTTC
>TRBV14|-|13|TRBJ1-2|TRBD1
CASGTLGQVGYTF
TGTGCCAGCGGGACACTGGGACAGGTCGGCTACACCTTC
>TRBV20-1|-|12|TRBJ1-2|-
CSASKDADGYTF
TGCAGTGCTAGTAAGGATGCGGATGGCTACACCTTC
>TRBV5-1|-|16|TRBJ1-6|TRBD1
CASSLDPTGYNSPLHF
TGCGCCAGCAGCTTGGACCCGACAGGGTATAATTCACCCCTCCACTTT